The 19 T cell receptor beta chains in this list originate from one sample, sequenced in a study of cytomegalovirus exposure and HLA in healthy donors (dated by TCRdb to 2016 to 2017). The method behind the library was the immunoSEQ multiplex PCR assay. The multiplex PCR relied on a mix of 60 forward primers for TCR Vbeta segments and 13 reverse primers for TCR Jbeta segments. This immuneACCESS table, as held by TCRdb, lists in-frame sequences with V and J called but not all clones. Of the missing ones, under half trace to an unresolved V gene in checked studies; the others have no known cause. This sample lists approximately 150,000 clones; roughly four fifths were detected once. The top ten clonotypes cover roughly 1.4% of the sample. Input material: PBMCs. These receptors were collected from a man in his sixties in good health and CMV-seronegative.

This chain connects TRBV19 to TRBJ2-7; 10 bases fit TRBD1. CDR1 and CDR2 from the germline V gene are LNHDA and SQIVND (reference sequence). V lost 5 bases to trimming and J lost 1 base; unmatched junction nucleotides: 5. The CDR3 contains 15 residues. The CDR3 protein is CASSFGGQGSYEQYF. For the CDR3, the DNA is TGTGCCAGTAGTTTTGGGGGACAGGGGTCCTACGAGCAGTACTTC.

This clone occurred once. This sequence joins TRBV11-2 and TRBJ2-7; weak D call: TRBD1 (5 bases). The CDR3 is 12 amino acids. Trimming stripped 1 base from V and 6 bases from J, with 7 bases between. Germline V gives CDR1 SGHAT, CDR2 FQNNGV. Here the CDR3 DNA reads TGTGCCAGCAGCTTAGCTGGGGCCGAGCAGTACTTC. Translation gives CASSLAGAEQYF.

The V and J genes are TRBV18 and TRBJ1-2; 8 bases fit TRBD1. The J segment lost 5 bases and the V segment lost 2 bases, leaving 10 bases of the junction unmatched. Germline CDR1 and CDR2: KGHSH and LQKENI. The CDR3 has 16 amino acids. The CDR3 region is CASSPSGGQGPYGYTF. The CDR3 coding sequence is TGTGCCAGCTCACCATCAGGAGGACAGGGACCTTATGGCTACACCTTC.

This rearrangement joins TRBV28 to TRBJ1-5, with D perhaps TRBD1 (6 bases). The ends were cut back, 6 bases at V and 5 bases at J, with 8 bases in the middle. The CDR3 has 12 residues. Germline CDR1 MDHEN, CDR2 SYDVKM. The CDR3 DNA reads as TGTGCCAGCAGCAGGGGAGATCAGCCCCAGCATTTT. It is translated as CASSRGDQPQHF.

CDR3 bases: TGCAGCGTTGTTCCACTAGCGGGATTTGCAGATACGCAGTATTTT. Its protein product is CSVVPLAGFADTQYF. V is TRBV29-1 and J is TRBJ2-3; TRBD2 matches 10 bases. CDR1 is SQVTM, CDR2 ANQGSEA, per germline. The length of the CDR3 is 15 residues. V dropped 4 bases and J dropped 4; count of bases not matched to a gene: 8.

This clone showed up just once. The chain joins TRBV4-1 to TRBJ2-7, with 7 bases identical to TRBD2. The V and J ends lost 6 bases and 4 bases, in that order; junction bases with no gene match: 12. Germline CDR1 and CDR2: MGHRA and YSYEKL. The CDR3 sequence is 15 residues long. The CDR3 spells CASRLALLQNYEQYF. In DNA form, the CDR3 reads TGCGCCAGCAGACTAGCGCTGCTTCAGAATTACGAGCAGTACTTC.

The rearrangement joins TRBV29-1 to TRBJ2-1; 10 nucleotides match TRBD1. There are 17 residues in the CDR3. CDR1 SQVTM and CDR2 ANQGSEA come from the germline V gene. The ends lost 3 bases at V and 7 bases at J; junction bases unmatched: 15. CDR3 amino acids: CSVDGRADRGVDNEQFF. DNA of the CDR3: TGCAGCGTTGATGGAAGGGCGGACAGGGGGGTTGATAATGAGCAGTTCTTC.

J is TRBJ1-6 and V is TRBV4-2; 7 bases map to TRBD1. Germline CDR1 LGHNA, CDR2 YNFKEQ. Trimming cost V 0 bases and J 6 bases; bases outside gene matches: 5. The CDR3 consists of 16 residues. CDR3 amino acids: CASSQDTGQLNSPLHF. CDR3 nucleotide sequence: TGTGCCAGCAGCCAAGATACGGGACAGCTTAATTCACCCCTCCACTTT.

This clone was picked up a small number of times. The J gene is TRBJ2-5, the V gene TRBV7-2; 7 bases match TRBD2. The tail of the sequence fits TRBJ2-7 better, so the J call may be wrong. Germline-derived CDR1 and CDR2 are SGHTA and FQGNSA. The CDR3 extends over 15 amino acids. In nucleotides, the CDR3 is TGTGCCAGCAGCCTCGCGGGAGACGGGCCCTACGAGCAGTACTTC. Encoded protein: CASSLAGDGPYEQYF.

The gene calls are TRBV11-3 and TRBJ2-7; 7 nucleotides align to TRBD1. The CDR3 sequence is 13 residues long. V was pared by 2 bases and J by 10 bases, with 8 bases of the junction left unmatched. Germline V lookup: CDR1 SGHNT, CDR2 YENEEA. The CDR3, as DNA: TGTGCCAGCAGCTTATACAGGGGACACCACCAGTACTTC. Its protein product is CASSLYRGHHQYF.

This clone is a singleton in its sample. The CDR3 sequence: CASSNRDEQFF. The DNA for the CDR3 is TGTGCCAGCAGCAATCGAGATGAGCAGTTCTTC. The genes are TRBV21-1 and TRBJ2-1; TRBD2, the table's D call, lacks a check against the DNA. TRBV21-1 is shown as a pseudogene. The CDR3 sequence is 11 residues long.

A word on this clone: The junction does not match germline at one end; this may be a read error. Other DNA sequences in the same sample also yield this CDR3. The chain carries TRBV6-5 and TRBJ1-3; no clear D gene. Germline V lookup: CDR1 MNHEY, CDR2 SVGAGI. The CDR3 spans 15 residues. CDR3 amino acids: CASSADREMGNTIYF. Written as DNA, the CDR3 is TGTGCCAGCAGTGCCGACCGGGAGATGGGAAACACCATATACTTT.

The sample holds one count of this clone. This rearrangement joins TRBV9 to TRBJ2-3, with a tentative D call TRBD2 (6 bases). The V gene lost 3 bases and the J gene lost 0 bases, with 8 bases spanning the gap. Germline CDR1 SGDLS, CDR2 YYNGEE. This CDR3 is 14 amino acids long. This CDR3 is CASSGSGSTDTQYF. The CDR3, as DNA: TGTGCCAGCAGCGGAAGCGGGAGCACAGATACGCAGTATTTT.

The gene calls are TRBV19 and TRBJ2-1; 11 bases are a match to TRBD1. This CDR3 is 15 amino acids long. Losses at the gene ends were 5 bases for V and 6 bases for J; bases not matched to a gene: 6. Germline V gives CDR1 LNHDA, CDR2 SQIVND (reference sequence). The CDR3 reads CASSPTGTGGNEQFF. The DNA of the CDR3 is TGTGCCAGTAGTCCCACCGGGACAGGGGGCAATGAGCAGTTCTTC.

The chain joins TRBV5-1 to TRBJ1-2; 9 bases align to TRBD1. V was clipped by 0 bases and J by 6 bases; unmatched bases: 9. The CDR3 consists of 16 residues. Germline V gene data show CDR1 as SGHRS and CDR2 as YFSETQ. CDR3: CASSLAPGQGIDGYTF. In DNA form, the CDR3 reads TGCGCCAGCAGCTTGGCTCCGGGACAGGGAATCGATGGCTACACCTTC.

This clone has only a few counts. J is TRBJ2-3 and V is TRBV5-1; weak D call: TRBD1 (7 bases). The V and J ends lost 4 bases and 1 base respectively, with 19 bases between them. CDR3 length: 17 amino acids. Germline assignment: CDR1 SGHRS and CDR2 YFSETQ. The CDR3 nucleotides are TGCGCCAGCAGCGGGGGGACAGAGGGGCGCCGCACAGATACGCAGTATTTT. Its translation is CASSGGTEGRRTDTQYF.

Concerning this clone: The same CDR3 can be traced to other DNA sequences in this sample. This CDR3 is CASSESGRGYEQYF. For the CDR3, the DNA is TGCGCCAGCAGTGAGAGCGGGAGGGGGTACGAGCAGTACTTC. The chain employs TRBV10-1 and TRBJ2-7; 10 bases map to TRBD2. This CDR3 comprises 14 residues. Per germline, CDR1 WNHNN and CDR2 SYGVQD (reference sequence). V lost 2 bases, J lost 4 bases, and 2 bases stayed unmatched.

This clone has more than one count but fewer than ten. V gene TRBV7-6 combines with J gene TRBJ1-3; perhaps TRBD1 as D (5 bases). CDR3 length equals 15 residues. V was trimmed by 5 bases and J by 0 bases, leaving 11 bases between them. The germline CDR1 and CDR2 sequences are SGHVS and FNYEAQ. CDR3 protein: CASSQGPGSGNTIYF. CDR3 bases: TGTGCCAGCAGCCAGGGCCCCGGCTCTGGAAACACCATATATTTT.

This clone was counted once. The chain joins TRBV5-1 to TRBJ1-1; the match to TRBD1 covers 7 bases. The CDR3 has 16 residues. The V segment lost 4 bases and the J segment 1 base; nucleotides outside the gene matches: 10. Germline V gene lookup returns CDR1 SGHRS and CDR2 YFSETQ. The CDR3 sequence: CASSIRTGKKNTEAFF. Written as DNA, the CDR3 is TGCGCCAGCAGCATTCGGACAGGAAAAAAGAACACTGAAGCTTTCTTT.